These T cell receptor beta chains were read from a single sample in a study of CD8 T cells in ankylosing spondylitis. From the 5' RACE reads, TCRdb called clonotypes with MiXCR, one entry per CDR3 protein. Seen here are a few hundred thousand distinct CDR3 sequences, 11% observed once, and the top ten hold roughly 9.1%. Source material: blood, either unsorted or a sorted T cell fraction (not recorded which). These receptors all come from a female donor with ankylosing spondylitis or in good health (not recorded which). The CDR3 runs from the conserved cysteine through the conserved F or W. D genes are given only for firm matches. Clone size is given for some rows only: seen once, a few or many times, or a class if the clone is expanded.

j_call: TRBJ2-1; v_call: TRBV5-1; clone_size: many; d_call: TRBD1; cdr3_nt: TGCGCCAGCAGCCCAGGGACAGGACCCTACAATGAGCAGTTCTTC; cdr3_aa: CASSPGTGPYNEQFF
j_call: TRBJ2-1; v_call: TRBV12-3/TRBV12-4; clone_size: many; d_call: .; cdr3_nt: TGTGCCAGCAGTTTACACGGGGGTCCCTCGCCTGAGCAGTTCTTC; cdr3_aa: CASSLHGGPSPEQFF
j_call: TRBJ2-3; v_call: TRBV9; clone_size: many; d_call: .; cdr3_nt: TGTGCCAGCAGCGTCCCCTTCACAGATACGCAGTATTTT; cdr3_aa: CASSVPFTDTQYF
j_call: TRBJ2-2; v_call: TRBV7-6; clone_size: few; d_call: TRBD2; cdr3_nt: TGTGCCAGCAGCTTCCCTCTAGCGGGGGGGCGGAACACCGGGGAGCTGTTTTTT; cdr3_aa: CASSFPLAGGRNTGELFF
j_call: TRBJ2-7; v_call: TRBV25-1; clone_size: .; d_call: TRBD1; cdr3_nt: TGTGCCAGCAGTCCTACCGGGACAGGGGTTTACGAGCAGTACTTC; cdr3_aa: CASSPTGTGVYEQYF
j_call: TRBJ1-2; v_call: TRBV4-1; clone_size: many; d_call: TRBD1; cdr3_nt: TGCGCCACCCTGACAGGGGCGGACGGCTACACCTTC; cdr3_aa: CATLTGADGYTF
j_call: TRBJ2-5; v_call: TRBV25-1; clone_size: few; d_call: .; cdr3_nt: TGTGCCAGCAGTGAAGATTTAGGAGCCCAGTACTTC; cdr3_aa: CASSEDLGAQYF
j_call: TRBJ2-7; v_call: TRBV27; clone_size: many; d_call: .; cdr3_nt: TGTGCCAGCAGTATGACAGGTAACGAGCAGTACTTC; cdr3_aa: CASSMTGNEQYF
j_call: TRBJ2-5; v_call: TRBV5-5; clone_size: .; d_call: .; cdr3_nt: TGTGCCAGCAGCTCACAGGGAAACCTACAAGAGACCCAGTACTTC; cdr3_aa: CASSSQGNLQETQYF
j_call: TRBJ2-7; v_call: TRBV21-1; clone_size: many; d_call: .; cdr3_nt: TGTGCCAGCATCACAGGGTGCGAGCAGTACTTC; cdr3_aa: CASITGCEQYF
j_call: TRBJ1-1; v_call: TRBV5-1; clone_size: .; d_call: TRBD1; cdr3_nt: TGCGCCAGCAGCCCGGACCTACAGGGGATGAACACTGAAGCTTTCTTT; cdr3_aa: CASSPDLQGMNTEAFF
j_call: TRBJ2-1; v_call: TRBV20-1; clone_size: many; d_call: .; cdr3_nt: TGCAGTGCTAGAGCTCGGCCGGAGGGTCGCAATGAGCAGTTCTTC; cdr3_aa: CSARARPEGRNEQFF
j_call: TRBJ1-1; v_call: TRBV20-1; clone_size: many; d_call: .; cdr3_nt: TGCAGTGCTAGAGGCCAGGCGATCGCTGAAGCTTTCTTT; cdr3_aa: CSARGQAIAEAFF
j_call: TRBJ2-5; v_call: TRBV3-1; clone_size: .; d_call: .; cdr3_nt: TGTGCCAGCAGCCAAGATCATCGGACAGAAGAGACCCAGTACTTC; cdr3_aa: CASSQDHRTEETQYF
j_call: TRBJ2-3; v_call: TRBV27; clone_size: many; d_call: .; cdr3_nt: TGTGCCAGCAGTTCCCTGGTGGGTTTCACAGATACGCAGTATTTT; cdr3_aa: CASSSLVGFTDTQYF
j_call: TRBJ2-7; v_call: TRBV21-1; clone_size: once; d_call: .; cdr3_nt: TGTGCCAGCAGCGGACCGATCGAGCAGCACTTC; cdr3_aa: CASSGPIEQHF
j_call: TRBJ2-5; v_call: TRBV20-1; clone_size: many; d_call: .; cdr3_nt: TGCAGTGCGTCCTTTTGGCAAGAGACCCAGTACTTC; cdr3_aa: CSASFWQETQYF
j_call: TRBJ2-3; v_call: TRBV20-1; clone_size: many; d_call: TRBD2; cdr3_nt: TGCAGTGGGGAGGGTCAATCTCGCACAGATACGCAGTATTTT; cdr3_aa: CSGEGQSRTDTQYF
j_call: TRBJ2-1; v_call: TRBV7-9; clone_size: many; d_call: .; cdr3_nt: TGTGCCAGCAGCCCTCCGGGACTCCCGGGGAATGAGCAGTTCTTC; cdr3_aa: CASSPPGLPGNEQFF
j_call: TRBJ2-1; v_call: TRBV20-1; clone_size: .; d_call: TRBD1; cdr3_nt: TGCAGTGCTAGGGGACAGGGGGTTTTCGCTGAGCAGTTCTTC; cdr3_aa: CSARGQGVFAEQFF
j_call: TRBJ2-7; v_call: TRBV29-1; clone_size: many; d_call: .; cdr3_nt: TGCAGCGTTCCTACAGGGCCCTACGAGCAGTACTTC; cdr3_aa: CSVPTGPYEQYF
j_call: TRBJ2-2; v_call: TRBV5-1; clone_size: many; d_call: .; cdr3_nt: TGCGCCAGCAGCTTCATGGGGGGGCAGGCGTACGGGGAGCTGTTTTTT; cdr3_aa: CASSFMGGQAYGELFF
j_call: TRBJ2-1; v_call: TRBV27; clone_size: many; d_call: TRBD2; cdr3_nt: TGTGCCAGCAGTTCCGGGACTAGCGGGGTTAATGAGCAGTTCTTC; cdr3_aa: CASSSGTSGVNEQFF
j_call: TRBJ2-3; v_call: TRBV5-6; clone_size: many; d_call: .; cdr3_nt: TGTGCCAGCAGCCGAAACTCCCAGCTCCGCACAGATACGCAGTATTTT; cdr3_aa: CASSRNSQLRTDTQYF
j_call: TRBJ1-5; v_call: TRBV6-2/TRBV6-3; clone_size: .; d_call: .; cdr3_nt: TGTGCCAGCACCTCTTCCCTTTCCCAAGCCCGGACAGATAAGGTACAGCCCCAGCATTTT; cdr3_aa: CASTSSLSQARTDKVQPQHF
j_call: TRBJ1-3; v_call: TRBV6-5; clone_size: many; d_call: .; cdr3_nt: TGTGCCAGCAGTTACTCGACAGGCTCTGGAAACACCATATATTTT; cdr3_aa: CASSYSTGSGNTIYF
j_call: TRBJ1-1; v_call: TRBV12-3/TRBV12-4; clone_size: many; d_call: .; cdr3_nt: TGTGCCAGCACCCGCGAGTCGGGGATGAACACTGAAGCTTTCTTT; cdr3_aa: CASTRESGMNTEAFF
j_call: TRBJ2-7; v_call: TRBV20-1; clone_size: .; d_call: .; cdr3_nt: TGCAGTGCTAAGAGGCGTTGGGGCTCGTCCTACGAGCAGTACTTC; cdr3_aa: CSAKRRWGSSYEQYF
j_call: TRBJ2-1; v_call: TRBV6-2/TRBV6-3; clone_size: many; d_call: .; cdr3_nt: TGTGCCGTTCAGCGGGTGACGTACAATGAGCAGTTCTTC; cdr3_aa: CAVQRVTYNEQFF
j_call: TRBJ1-2; v_call: TRBV7-2; clone_size: .; d_call: .; cdr3_nt: TGTGCCAGCAGCCCGCAAATGAACTATGGCTACACCTTC; cdr3_aa: CASSPQMNYGYTF
j_call: TRBJ1-2; v_call: TRBV7-7; clone_size: many; d_call: TRBD1; cdr3_nt: TGTGCTAGCAGCCATTATGCACAGGGGGTTGGAGCTAACTATGGCTACACCTTC; cdr3_aa: CASSHYAQGVGANYGYTF